What follows describes a single TCR beta chain. Its cognate antigen has yet to be identified. Per-base quality was not reported, and no clone a single base away is much larger than it. The CDR3 runs 15 amino acids, cysteine and phenylalanine included. Of all the DNA, just the CDR3 is kept, 45 bases in frame from base 1. The germline V gene yields WSHSY for CDR1 and SAAADI for CDR2. V drops 7 bases and J drops 0 bases, leaving 14 bases in between. Genomic DNA was extracted from sorted cells with the QIAGEN DNeasy Blood and Tissue Kit for TCRbeta CDR3 sequencing. Through immunoSEQ, high-throughput TCRbeta CDR3 sequencing was done commercially, including PCR amplification with internal controls and bias correction. For the original study's pipeline: Unique productive TCRbeta sequences were defined by CDR3 nucleotide sequence when primers matched and otherwise by CDR3 amino acid sequence together with Vbeta and Jbeta genes. A sequence counted as donor-reactive if, in CFSE-low cells, the sequence had a frequency of at least 0.01% and was expanded at least 5-fold compared with unstimulated cells. Jensen-Shannon divergence, calculated on the top 100 TCRbeta sequences ranked by frequency, was used to quantify repertoire divergence. When a sample had multiple sequencing runs, each run was corrected for sorting error separately and the runs were then pooled. Held by TCRdb, this immuneACCESS table contains in-frame sequences only and omits some clones. Under half of the omission traces to an unresolved V gene where checked; the cause of the rest is unknown. V, J and clone size are those of that table, while D and trimming were read from the DNA. Across this sample there are fewer than 45,000 clones, with 95% to 96% seen only once. 0.3% to 0.45% of the sample is in the top ten clones.

The data derive from a study of Tregs in tolerant kidney transplant recipients (dated 2019 in TCRdb). General notes on the study: Additional Treg samples were obtained from a roughly 3-day mixed lymphocyte reaction with belatacept, with some samples followed by a roughly five-day donor restimulation, before recipient CD4+CD25+CD127- cells were sorted. During sorting of primary belatacept mixed lymphocyte reaction cultures, recipient cells were distinguished from donor cells with antibodies. TCRbeta sequencing was used in the study to identify donor-specific regulatory T cells before combined kidney and bone marrow transplantation, and the identified cells were then tracked after transplant. TCRbeta repertoire sequencing was used in 3 healthy controls to compare several methods for expanding Tregs specific for an allogeneic donor. Study-level results and caveats: The study was limited by small patient numbers, and the findings need validation in larger populations and under other immunosuppression protocols. Expanding Tregs with activated donor B cells appeared to identify the most biologically relevant and donor-specific TCRbeta repertoire. Although technical replication error seemed to be minimal, the question of biological reproducibility was not addressed directly.

Healthy control blood came either as purchased buffy coats or from healthy volunteers. Healthy control blood was processed to PBMCs with a Ficoll density gradient and then cryopreserved, whereas patient PBMCs were collected both before and after transplant. The sequence is built from TRBV10-2 and TRBJ2-3, and TRBD2 may be the D gene, going by 5 matching bases. The TCR comes from a human donor in good health. Sequencing was done on a sample of Tregs from blood cultured with allogeneic cells. At the DNA level, the sequence is TGCGCCAGCACCGCGGGCGAGCTTAGCACAGATACGCAGTATTTT. It encodes CASTAGELSTDTQYF.